The entry that follows covers one TCR beta chain sequence. Its antigen remains unknown. Construction of the TCR beta libraries employed iRepertoire HTBI primers in conjunction with Arm-PCR of CDR3 regions. One entry per CDR3 protein results from TCRdb running MiXCR on the multiplex PCR reads. In the table there are hundreds of thousands of distinct CDR3 sequences, around 17% of which are singletons. The germline CDR1 and CDR2 sequences are SGHTA and FQGTGA. The CDR3 extends over 14 amino acids. Deletions cut 2 bases from V and 7 bases from J, with 9 bases between. The sample belongs to a study of regulatory T cells in long-lasting Graves disease. Findings of the study overall: Segments TRBV28, TRBJ1-2 and TRBJ2-5 showed preferential usage in persistent disease.

The time point here: newly diagnosed GD, antithyroid drugs for less than 3 months. RNA isolated from PBMCs was used to make the TCR library. This sample also appeared in a second study, on T cells in Graves' hyperthyroidism and ophthalmopathy. Turning to that study: With the HTBI primer set, the TCR CDR3 went through a first round of RT-PCR. Ophthalmopathy was distinguished from stable hyperthyroidism by 13 V-J signatures. The model identified upcoming ophthalmopathy a median roughly 6 months ahead of onset.

This chain links TRBV7-3 with TRBJ1-6; no clear D. This receptor was identified in a woman in her twenties or thirties with Graves disease. Material: peripheral blood mononuclear cells (PBMCs), obtained at new diagnosis, from a patient treated with antithyroid drugs. The CDR3 region is CASSLGLMNSPLHF. In DNA, the CDR3 is TGTGCCAGCAGCTTAGGTTTGATGAATTCACCCCTCCACTTT.